This T cell receptor beta chain is drawn from a study of blood T cell repertoires in COVID-19. Some clones are missing from TCRdb's copy, which holds only in-frame ones; the method was immunoSEQ multiplex PCR. The sample has 74,000 or so clones, roughly nine tenths seen once; the top ten hold 2.5% to 3%. With 0 bases clipped from V and 2 bases from J, the junction kept 4 bases outside the gene matches. The CDR3 is made up of 16 amino acids. In germline, CDR1 is LNHDA, CDR2 SQIVND (reference sequence). The clonotype originates from a man aged 50-60 years with acute or convalescent COVID-19. Sequenced: peripheral blood. The V and J genes are TRBV19 and TRBJ2-1; the match to TRBD2 covers 7 bases. CDR3 sequence: CASSIDRLAAYNEQFF. The CDR3 DNA sequence: TGTGCCAGTAGTATAGACAGGCTAGCGGCCTACAATGAGCAGTTCTTC.